These 23 T cell receptor beta chains originate from one sample sequenced in a study of blood T cell repertoires in COVID-19. The protocol was immunoSEQ multiplex PCR, while the TCRdb copy is restricted to in-frame clones and leaves out a portion. The repertoire holds around 190,000 clones, with about 85% as singletons. The sample consisted of peripheral blood. Receptor source: an elderly woman with acute or convalescent COVID-19.

The sample holds one count of this clone. The DNA is left out, because the CDR3 cannot be placed on it with certainty; the CDR3 is given as TCRdb lists it. This sequence joins TRBV28 and TRBJ1-4; the table calls TRBD1, which could not be checked here. The CDR3 has 15 residues if both end residues are counted. Looked up from germline, CDR1 is MDHEN and CDR2 is SYDVKM. This chain's CDR3 is CASSSSGQGARKLFF.

The genes are TRBV4-1 and TRBJ2-3; 9 nucleotides agree with TRBD1. Losses at the gene ends were 4 bases for V and 4 bases for J; bases not matched to a gene: 6. Germline lookup yields CDR1 MGHRA and CDR2 YSYEKL. The CDR3 has 15 residues. The CDR3 protein is CASSRTGEWADTQYF. In DNA form, the CDR3 reads TGCGCCAGCAGCCGGACAGGGGAGTGGGCAGATACGCAGTATTTT.

In its sample, this clone was seen once. This chain links TRBV11-3 with TRBJ2-2, with D perhaps matching TRBD2 (5 bases). The CDR3 contains 13 residues. The germline CDR1 and CDR2 sequences are SGHNT and YENEEA. Trimming left V 6 bases short and J 6 bases short, with 11 bases between. CDR3 residues: CASSSWGAGELFF. The CDR3 DNA reads as TGTGCCAGCAGTTCGTGGGGAGCCGGGGAGCTGTTTTTT.

The V call is TRBV7-2, the J call TRBJ2-1; D is ambiguous. Trimming left V 2 bases short and J 5 bases short, with 10 bases between. The CDR3 consists of 14 residues. Germline CDR1 SGHTA, CDR2 FQGNSA. The CDR3 DNA follows: TGTGCCAGCAGCTTAACTTCCCGAAACAATGAGCAGTTCTTC. This encodes CASSLTSRNNEQFF.

The chain recombines TRBV10-3 with TRBJ2-5, with D possibly being TRBD1 (5 bases). The CDR3 is made up of 14 amino acids. Per germline, CDR1 ENHRY and CDR2 SYGVKD. The V end was cut by 3 bases, the J end by 5 bases, with 13 bases between. This CDR3 reads CAISEGRKGETQYF. The CDR3 DNA reads TGTGCCATCAGTGAAGGACGGAAGGGGGAGACCCAGTACTTC.

The chain links TRBV19 to TRBJ2-3; 7 bases match TRBD2. The CDR3 runs to 17 residues. Trimming took 5 bases from V and 6 from J; bases not matched to a gene: 17. The germline gives CDR1 LNHDA, CDR2 SQIVND (reference sequence). CDR3 DNA: TGTGCCAGTAGTCCCCTCCTCGGAAGGGGCGGGAGCGATACGCAGTATTTT. This encodes CASSPLLGRGGSDTQYF.

The chain combines TRBV4-3 with TRBJ2-5; weak D call: TRBD2 (6 bases). The V and J ends lost 1 base and 4 bases respectively, with 13 bases between them. The CDR3 spans 15 residues. Germline CDR1 reads LGHNA; CDR2 reads YSLEER. For the CDR3, the DNA is TGCGCCAGCAGCCAAGGGACGACTAGTGGAGAGACCCAGTACTTC. Translation gives CASSQGTTSGETQYF.

The rearrangement links TRBV7-9 to TRBJ2-2; possibly TRBD1 for D (5 bases). Trimming took off 7 bases at V and 6 bases at J, with 15 bases between the two ends. The CDR3 runs 14 residues. Looked up from germline, CDR1 is SEHNR and CDR2 is FQNEAQ (reference sequence). CDR3 sequence (DNA): TGTGCCAGCACGGACCCCAGGGTCGCCGGGGAGCTGTTTTTT. This codes for CASTDPRVAGELFF.

The chain uses TRBV5-1 and TRBJ2-5; 9 bases map to TRBD2. Germline V gene data show CDR1 as SGHRS and CDR2 as YFSETQ. CDR3 length equals 15 residues. Trimming removed 7 bases from V and 5 bases from J; junction bases left unmatched: 12. The CDR3 reads CASRSLAGNEETQYF. In DNA, the CDR3 is TGCGCCAGCCGATCTCTAGCGGGGAACGAGGAGACCCAGTACTTC.

The chain uses TRBV5-4 and TRBJ2-1, with a possible D match to TRBD2 (5 bases). Looked up from germline, CDR1 is SGHNT and CDR2 is YYREEE (reference sequence). Trimming cost V 4 bases and J 9 bases, with 11 bases left between them. This CDR3 contains 12 residues. CDR3 sequence reads: CASSPVEGEQFF. The CDR3, as DNA: TGTGCCAGCAGCCCGGTAGAGGGTGAGCAGTTCTTC.

The CDR3 bases are TGTGCCAGCAGAGCTGGGCATAACAATCAGCCCCAGCATTTT. It specifies CASRAGHNNQPQHF. The gene calls are TRBV2 and TRBJ1-5; D ambiguous. Germline V CDR1 and CDR2: SNHLY, FYNNEI. V was cut by 6 bases and J by 3 bases, with 12 bases left in between. The CDR3 loop spans 14 amino acids.

J is TRBJ1-1 and V is TRBV20-1; weak D call: TRBD1 (6 bases). Germline V gene lookup returns CDR1 DFQATT and CDR2 SNEGSKA (reference sequence). The CDR3 covers 14 residues. The germline V and J ends were trimmed by 3 bases and 1 base, with 12 bases remaining between them. The DNA for the CDR3 is TGCAGTGCTAGTCTGCAGGGGTGGAACACTGAAGCTTTCTTT. This encodes CSASLQGWNTEAFF.

J is TRBJ2-7 and V is TRBV7-2; TRBD2 matches at 11 bases. The CDR3 has 14 residues. V was clipped by 3 bases and J by 2 bases; unmatched bases: 0. Germline loops: CDR1 SGHTA, CDR2 FQGNSA. Here the CDR3 reads CASSLTSGTYEQYF. The CDR3 bases are TGTGCCAGCAGCTTGACTAGCGGGACCTACGAGCAGTACTTC.

The V gene is TRBV5-4, the J gene TRBJ2-5; tentative D call: TRBD1 (6 bases). The CDR3 spans 13 residues. V was cut by 4 bases and J by 5 bases, with 12 bases left in between. Germline CDR1 reads SGHNT; CDR2 reads YYREEE (reference sequence). CDR3 loop: CASSDTGRETQYF. The CDR3 nucleotides read TGTGCCAGCAGCGATACAGGGCGGGAGACCCAGTACTTC.

The chain couples TRBV6-5 to TRBJ1-2; 7 bases line up with TRBD1. CDR3 length equals 13 residues. V lost 10 bases and J lost 4; bases outside the gene matches: 9. The germline gives CDR1 MNHEY, CDR2 SVGAGI. The CDR3 loop reads CATAQGPGYGYTF. The CDR3 DNA sequence: TGTGCCACGGCACAGGGGCCAGGCTATGGCTACACCTTC.

The chain joins TRBV29-1 to TRBJ2-7; 8 bases align to TRBD1. CDR1 and CDR2 from the germline V gene are SQVTM and ANQGSEA. The length of the CDR3 is 14 residues. Trimming cost V 3 bases and J 0 bases; bases outside gene matches: 4. CDR3 sequence (DNA): TGCAGCGTTGAGGACAGGGACAGCTCCTACGAGCAGTACTTC. Amino acids: CSVEDRDSSYEQYF.

The chain couples TRBV4-3 to TRBJ1-2, with D hard to call. Germline loops: CDR1 LGHNA, CDR2 YSLEER. V lost 0 bases and J 2 bases, leaving 7 bases between the germline ends. The CDR3 sequence is 14 residues long. As DNA, the CDR3 is TGCGCCAGCAGCCAAGAAGGCAGGAACTATGGCTACACCTTC. Translation: CASSQEGRNYGYTF.

With regard to this clone: This CDR3 is also generated by other DNA sequences in the sample. The V call is TRBV5-1, the J call TRBJ1-1; TRBD1 matches at 8 bases. Trimming removed 5 bases from V and 2 bases from J; junction bases left unmatched: 5. Per the germline V gene, CDR1 is SGHRS and CDR2 is YFSETQ. The CDR3 consists of 14 residues. The CDR3 here is CASRSGTGNTEAFF. DNA of the CDR3: TGCGCCAGCAGATCCGGGACAGGTAACACTGAAGCTTTCTTT. The whole variable domain, remainder taken from reference TRBV5-1 and TRBJ1-1, is KAGVTQTPRYLIKTRGQQVTLSCSPISGHRSVSWYQQTPGQGLQFLFEYFSETQRNKGNFPGRFSGRQFSNSRSEMNVSTLELGDSALYLCASRSGTGNTEAFFGQGTRLTVV.

V and J are TRBV5-6 and TRBJ1-1, with TRBD1 as a possible D gene (5 bases). The CDR3 sequence is 16 residues long. V lost 2 bases to trimming and J lost 4 bases, with 18 bases between them. Per germline, CDR1 SGHDT and CDR2 YYEEEE. Written as DNA, the CDR3 is TGTGCCAGCAGCTTCGGCCCCAGGGAGGCGGGCACTGAAGCTTTCTTT. Its protein is CASSFGPREAGTEAFF.

Written as DNA, the CDR3 is TGTGCCAGCTCACCTACAGGGGAGTTGAACTATGGCTACACCTTC. Translation gives CASSPTGELNYGYTF. This chain joins TRBV18 and TRBJ1-2; TRBD1 aligns across 7 bases. The CDR3 sequence is 15 residues long. Germline CDR1 reads KGHSH; CDR2 reads LQKENI. The junction had 6 bases not matched to a gene; V was cut back by 3 bases and J by 2 bases. Complete variable domain (other parts from reference TRBV18 and TRBJ1-2): NAGVMQNPRHLVRRRGQEARLRCSPMKGHSHVYWYRQLPEEGLKFMVYLQKENIIDESGMPKERFSAEFPKEGPSILRIQQVVRGDSAAYFCASSPTGELNYGYTFGSGTRLTVV.

This clone was seen more than once but under ten times. V usage is TRBV25-1 and J usage is TRBJ1-5, with D maybe TRBD1 (6 bases). The CDR3 is made up of 13 amino acids. Germline CDR1 MGHDK, CDR2 SYGVNS. The V gene lost 8 bases and the J gene lost 4 bases, with 12 bases spanning the gap. As DNA, the CDR3 is TGTGCCAGCGTCCGGCAGGGGAATCAGCCCCAGCATTTT. Translating gives CASVRQGNQPQHF. Full variable domain (remainder filled in from reference TRBV25-1 and TRBJ1-5): EADIYQTPRYLVIGTGKKITLECSQTMGHDKMYWYQQDPGMELHLIHYSYGVNSTEKGDLSSESTVSRIRTEHFPLTLESARPSHTSQYLCASVRQGNQPQHFGDGTRLSIL.

The chain carries TRBV10-3 and TRBJ2-3; maybe TRBD2 (6 bases). Looked up from germline, CDR1 is ENHRY and CDR2 is SYGVKD. The V and J ends lost 6 bases and 5 bases respectively, with 15 bases between them. The CDR3 has 14 amino acids. CDR3 sequence (DNA): TGTGCCATCAGGGAAGGCGGGATAAGAGATACGCAGTATTTT. Translated, it gives CAIREGGIRDTQYF.

This clone was recorded once. V is TRBV9 and J is TRBJ1-6, with D uncertain. The V end lost 1 base, the J end lost 7 bases, and 15 bases lay between the germline ends. The length of the CDR3 is 16 residues. Germline V lookup: CDR1 SGDLS, CDR2 YYNGEE. The CDR3 DNA reads TGTGCCAGCAGCGTACGAGGCGGCGGGGAAAATTCACCCCTCCACTTT. Protein: CASSVRGGGENSPLHF.